These T cell receptor beta chains were read from a single sample in a study of cytomegalovirus exposure and HLA in healthy donors. Sequenced by immunoSEQ multiplex PCR; TCRdb stores in-frame clones only, minus some. The data show roughly 250,000 clones, just over 70% seen once. Sequencing used PBMCs. These TCRs come from a female donor in good health and CMV-seronegative. The CDR3 runs from the conserved cysteine through the conserved F or W. A D gene is named only where the DNA matches it firmly. Rows may omit the clone size; those that give it use once, few, many or a size class.

V gene,J gene,D gene,clone size,CDR3 DNA,CDR3 protein
TRBV7-2,TRBJ2-3,-,-,TGTGCCAGCAGCTTAGCAGGGGTAAACACAGATACGCAGTATTTT,CASSLAGVNTDTQYF
TRBV28,TRBJ2-2,TRBD1,-,TGTGCCAGCAGTGTACTAACAGGGGGCCCCGGGGAGCTGTTTTTT,CASSVLTGGPGELFF
TRBV7-8,TRBJ2-5,-,-,TGTGCCAGCAGCTTAGAAACAGGGATGGGGGAGACCCAGTACTTC,CASSLETGMGETQYF
TRBV9,TRBJ2-6,-,-,TGTGCCAGCAGCATACGGGACTCTGGGGCCAACGTCCTGACTTTC,CASSIRDSGANVLTF
TRBV7-7,TRBJ2-5,-,-,TGTGCCAGCAGCTTGACCGCGGTCCCCAGAGAGACCCAGTACTTC,CASSLTAVPRETQYF
TRBV5-1,TRBJ2-5,-,-,TGCGCCAGCAGCCTAGGGGGGGTGGGGTCCCAACAAGAGACCCAGTACTTC,CASSLGGVGSQQETQYF
TRBV6-1,TRBJ2-3,TRBD2,-,TGTGCCAGCAGTGAACGTGCGGGAGGGGCAGATACGCAGTATTTT,CASSERAGGADTQYF
TRBV18,TRBJ2-7,-,once,TGTGCCAGCTCACCAACAGGGTCCTACGAGCAGTACTTC,CASSPTGSYEQYF
TRBV23-1,TRBJ2-3,-,-,TGCGCCAGCAGTCATGGGTTGACTAGCACAGATACGCAGTATTTT,CASSHGLTSTDTQYF
TRBV27,TRBJ2-7,TRBD2,-,TGTGCCAGCAGTTTGGGGACTAGCGGCTACGAGCAGTACTTC,CASSLGTSGYEQYF
TRBV30,TRBJ1-1,TRBD1,-,TGTGCCTGGAGTGGGTACAGGGGGAGGACTGAAGCTTTCTTT,CAWSGYRGRTEAFF
TRBV4-2,TRBJ2-7,TRBD2,few,TGTGCCAGCAGCCAAGATGGGGTAGCGGGAGGGAAGGACGAGCAGTACTTC,CASSQDGVAGGKDEQYF
TRBV7-9,TRBJ1-2,-,-,TGTGCCAGCAGCCCACAGCCAATAACCTCGTTTGGCAGGGTCTATGGCTACACCTTC,CASSPQPITSFGRVYGYTF
TRBV2,TRBJ2-1,-,-,TGTGCCAGCAGTGATAGTCTAGGAAGAGACAATGAGCAGTTCTTC,CASSDSLGRDNEQFF
TRBV4-2,TRBJ2-7,TRBD2,-,TGTGCCAGCAGCCAAGGACTAGCGGGAGGCCTCCCATGGGGATCTTACGAGCAGTACTTC,CASSQGLAGGLPWGSYEQYF
TRBV9,TRBJ2-2,-,-,TGTGCCAGCAGCGTAGGACTTATCGATACCCCCGGGGAGCTGTTTTTT,CASSVGLIDTPGELFF
TRBV11-2,TRBJ2-7,-,-,TGTGCCAGCAGCTTAGCTCGAGACACAAACTCCTACGAGCAGTACTTC,CASSLARDTNSYEQYF
TRBV5-1,TRBJ1-1,-,-,TGCGCCAGCAGCTTGGACTATATGAACACTGAAGCTTTCTTT,CASSLDYMNTEAFF
TRBV6-1,TRBJ1-2,-,-,TGTGCCAGCAGACCACAGGCGCTCTATGGCTACACCTTC,CASRPQALYGYTF
TRBV19,TRBJ2-1,-,-,TGTGCCAGTAGTATACCAGACAGCTCAATGAGGCAGTTCTTC,CASSIPDSSMRQFF
TRBV18,TRBJ1-2,TRBD1,once,TGTGCCAGCTCACCTACCCAGGGGGCCGCTGGCTACACCTTC,CASSPTQGAAGYTF
TRBV9,TRBJ2-3,TRBD2,-,TGTGCCAGCAGAGCGGGAGATTCAGATACGCAGTATTTT,CASRAGDSDTQYF